This TCR beta chain originates from a study of T cells in Graves' hyperthyroidism and ophthalmopathy. Germline V gives CDR1 SGHTA, CDR2 FQGNSA. Trimming took off 2 bases at V and 2 bases at J, with 13 bases between the two ends. There are 15 residues in the CDR3. Amplified TCR beta CDR3 regions came from RNA transcripts. Initially, a first-round RT-PCR of the TCR CDR3 employed the HTBI primer set. A single record per CDR3 protein comes from TCRdb applying MiXCR to the multiplex PCR reads. The sample shows some 300,000 distinct CDR3 sequences, around 16% of them seen only once. This clonotype has a count of ten or more.

Sequences were obtained from blood. This clonotype originated in a man aged 25-45 years with Graves' hyperthyroidism. This sequence joins TRBV7-2 and TRBJ2-7; possibly TRBD1 or TRBD2 for D (6 bases each). Here the CDR3 DNA reads TGTGCCAGCAGCTTAAACGGGGGCGGAGCCTACGAGCAGTACTTC. Its translation: CASSLNGGGAYEQYF.